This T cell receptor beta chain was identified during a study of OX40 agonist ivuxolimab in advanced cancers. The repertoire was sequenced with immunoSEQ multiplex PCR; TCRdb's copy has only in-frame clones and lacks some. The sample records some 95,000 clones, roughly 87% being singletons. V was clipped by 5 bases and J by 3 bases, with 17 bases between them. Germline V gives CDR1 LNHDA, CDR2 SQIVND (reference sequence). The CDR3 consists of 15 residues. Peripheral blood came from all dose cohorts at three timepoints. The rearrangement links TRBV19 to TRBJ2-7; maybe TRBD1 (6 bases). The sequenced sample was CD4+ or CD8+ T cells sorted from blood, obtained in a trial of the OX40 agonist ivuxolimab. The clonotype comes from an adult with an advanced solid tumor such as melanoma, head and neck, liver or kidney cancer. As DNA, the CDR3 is TGTGCCAGTAGTGGAAGCGACGTACAGGGCTACGAGCAGTACTTC. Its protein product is CASSGSDVQGYEQYF.